This is a list of T cell receptor beta chains from one sample in a study of blood T cell repertoires in COVID-19. The protocol was immunoSEQ multiplex PCR, while the TCRdb copy is restricted to in-frame clones and leaves out a portion. The sample comprises about 210,000 clones, 82% of which are singletons, and approximately 5.2% rests with the top ten. The sample was peripheral blood. These receptors all stem from a woman in her sixties or seventies with COVID-19, enrolled during active disease. Both conserved end residues are part of each CDR3. Fields, in order: CDR3 protein, CDR3 DNA, V gene, J gene, D gene, clone size. D genes are given only for firm matches. Clone size is stated in some rows and not others, as once, few, many or a class when expanded.

CDR3 protein: CASSLDRGAEAFF
CDR3 DNA: TGTGCCAGCAGCTTAGACAGGGGGGCTGAAGCTTTCTTT
V gene: TRBV5-4
J gene: TRBJ1-1
D gene: TRBD1
clone size: .

CDR3 protein: CASRGVAGNQPQHF
CDR3 DNA: TGTGCCAGCAGAGGGGTTGCGGGCAATCAGCCCCAGCATTTT
V gene: TRBV2
J gene: TRBJ1-5
D gene: .
clone size: .

CDR3 protein: CASSLTSGRKYEQYF
CDR3 DNA: TGTGCCAGCAGTTTGACTAGCGGGAGAAAGTACGAGCAGTACTTC
V gene: TRBV28
J gene: TRBJ2-7
D gene: TRBD2
clone size: .

CDR3 protein: CASSVDAGGLEQYF
CDR3 DNA: TGTGCCAGCAGCGTAGATGCAGGGGGGCTAGAGCAGTACTTC
V gene: TRBV9
J gene: TRBJ2-7
D gene: .
clone size: .

CDR3 protein: CASSLGGYSGNTIYF
CDR3 DNA: TGTGCCAGCAGTTTAGGGGGCTACTCTGGAAACACCATATATTTT
V gene: TRBV28
J gene: TRBJ1-3
D gene: .
clone size: .

CDR3 protein: CATSRQGALTDTQYF
CDR3 DNA: TGTGCCACCAGCCGACAGGGGGCACTCACAGATACGCAGTATTTT
V gene: TRBV24-1
J gene: TRBJ2-3
D gene: TRBD1
clone size: once

CDR3 protein: CASSLLGGGTGGFTGELFF
CDR3 DNA: TGTGCCAGCAGTTTACTCGGTGGAGGGACAGGGGGCTTCACCGGGGAGCTGTTTTTT
V gene: TRBV28
J gene: TRBJ2-2
D gene: TRBD1
clone size: .

CDR3 protein: CASSQVPYESGNTIYF
CDR3 DNA: TGTGCCAGCAGCCAAGTTCCCTACGAGTCTGGAAACACCATATATTTT
V gene: TRBV3-1/TRBV3-2
J gene: TRBJ1-3
D gene: .
clone size: .

CDR3 protein: CASSLAGSPSDTQYF
CDR3 DNA: TGCGCCAGCAGCTTGGCAGGCAGCCCCTCGGATACGCAGTATTTT
V gene: TRBV5-1
J gene: TRBJ2-3
D gene: .
clone size: .

CDR3 protein: CSFFHQGSSYNEQFF
CDR3 DNA: TGCAGCTTCTTTCACCAGGGGAGCTCCTACAATGAGCAGTTCTTC
V gene: TRBV29-1
J gene: TRBJ2-1
D gene: .
clone size: .

CDR3 protein: CASRRTGANYGYTF
CDR3 DNA: TGTGCCAGTAGGAGGACAGGAGCTAACTATGGCTACACCTTC
V gene: TRBV19
J gene: TRBJ1-2
D gene: TRBD1
clone size: .

CDR3 protein: CASGDGSSYNSPLHF
CDR3 DNA: TGTGCCAGCGGAGACGGGAGCTCCTATAATTCACCCCTCCACTTT
V gene: TRBV6-5
J gene: TRBJ1-6
D gene: .
clone size: .

CDR3 protein: CASSPGLNEQFF
CDR3 DNA: TGTGCCAGCAGCCCCGGACTGAATGAGCAGTTCTTC
V gene: TRBV6-2/TRBV6-3
J gene: TRBJ2-1
D gene: .
clone size: few

CDR3 protein: CASSLGGTSVFNEQFF
CDR3 DNA: TGCGCCAGCAGCTTGGGGGGGACTAGTGTATTCAATGAGCAGTTCTTC
V gene: TRBV5-1
J gene: TRBJ2-1
D gene: TRBD2
clone size: .

CDR3 protein: CASSYRGGYGYTF
CDR3 DNA: TGTGCCAGCAGTTACAGGGGAGGCTATGGCTACACCTTC
V gene: TRBV6-5
J gene: TRBJ1-2
D gene: .
clone size: .

CDR3 protein: CASSLAGGDGETQYF
CDR3 DNA: TGCGCCAGCAGCTTGGCCGGGGGGGACGGTGAGACCCAGTACTTC
V gene: TRBV5-1
J gene: TRBJ2-5
D gene: TRBD2
clone size: .

CDR3 protein: CASSPGLAGDNEQFF
CDR3 DNA: TGTGCCAGCTCACCCGGACTAGCGGGAGATAATGAGCAGTTCTTC
V gene: TRBV18
J gene: TRBJ2-1
D gene: TRBD2
clone size: .

CDR3 protein: CASEGRSYNEQFF
CDR3 DNA: TGTGCCAGCGAGGGTCGCAGCTACAATGAGCAGTTCTTC
V gene: TRBV28
J gene: TRBJ2-1
D gene: .
clone size: .

CDR3 protein: CASSSTGSSNEQFF
CDR3 DNA: TGTGCCAGCAGCTCGACAGGGTCCAGCAATGAGCAGTTCTTC
V gene: TRBV7-9
J gene: TRBJ2-1
D gene: TRBD1
clone size: .

CDR3 protein: CASSIQPGQVYEQYF
CDR3 DNA: TGTGCCAGCAGTATCCAGCCGGGACAGGTCTACGAGCAGTACTTC
V gene: TRBV28
J gene: TRBJ2-7
D gene: TRBD1
clone size: .

CDR3 protein: CANSGQGTDTQYF
CDR3 DNA: TGTGCCAACTCGGGACAGGGCACAGATACGCAGTATTTT
V gene: TRBV10-3
J gene: TRBJ2-3
D gene: TRBD1
clone size: .

CDR3 protein: CASSKQRNTEAFF
CDR3 DNA: TGTGCCAGTAGTAAACAGAGGAACACTGAAGCTTTCTTT
V gene: TRBV19
J gene: TRBJ1-1
D gene: .
clone size: .

CDR3 protein: CASNLNGFGEQYF
CDR3 DNA: TGTGCCAGCAACCTCAATGGTTTCGGCGAGCAGTACTTC
V gene: TRBV5-5
J gene: TRBJ2-7
D gene: .
clone size: .

CDR3 protein: CASNPSGYTEAFF
CDR3 DNA: TGTGCCAGTAATCCCTCAGGGTATACTGAAGCTTTCTTT
V gene: TRBV19
J gene: TRBJ1-1
D gene: .
clone size: .

CDR3 protein: CASSIVAGGPTGELFF
CDR3 DNA: TGCGCCAGCAGCATTGTAGCGGGAGGGCCGACCGGGGAGCTGTTTTTT
V gene: TRBV5-1
J gene: TRBJ2-2
D gene: TRBD2
clone size: .

CDR3 protein: CASRIRTYEQYF
CDR3 DNA: TGTGCCAGCAGGATTAGAACTTACGAGCAGTACTTC
V gene: TRBV2
J gene: TRBJ2-7
D gene: .
clone size: few

CDR3 protein: CATSSEQGAQVNYGYTF
CDR3 DNA: TGTGCCACCAGCAGTGAACAGGGGGCGCAAGTGAATTATGGCTACACCTTC
V gene: TRBV15
J gene: TRBJ1-2
D gene: TRBD1
clone size: .

CDR3 protein: CASRSTVNTGELFF
CDR3 DNA: TGTGCCAGCAGATCGACTGTGAACACCGGGGAGCTGTTTTTT
V gene: TRBV9
J gene: TRBJ2-2
D gene: .
clone size: .

CDR3 protein: CASSFLLAGGPDTQYF
CDR3 DNA: TGTGCCAGCAGCTTCCTACTAGCGGGAGGGCCGGATACGCAGTATTTT
V gene: TRBV7-8
J gene: TRBJ2-3
D gene: TRBD2
clone size: once

CDR3 protein: CASSSSGTSNYGYTF
CDR3 DNA: TGTGCCAGCAGCTCATCCGGGACAAGTAACTATGGCTACACCTTC
V gene: TRBV3-1/TRBV3-2
J gene: TRBJ1-2
D gene: .
clone size: .

CDR3 protein: CASSWTDNYGYTF
CDR3 DNA: TGTGCCAGCAGCTGGACAGATAACTATGGCTACACCTTC
V gene: TRBV5-4
J gene: TRBJ1-2
D gene: .
clone size: many

CDR3 protein: CATSTPGNTIYF
CDR3 DNA: TGTGCCACCAGCACTCCGGGGAACACCATATATTTT
V gene: TRBV15
J gene: TRBJ1-3
D gene: .
clone size: .

CDR3 protein: CASSRAGRDTDTQYF
CDR3 DNA: TGTGCCAGCAGCAGAGCGGGAAGGGACACAGATACGCAGTATTTT
V gene: TRBV27
J gene: TRBJ2-3
D gene: TRBD2
clone size: .

CDR3 protein: CASSLGGTGSGNTIYF
CDR3 DNA: TGCGCCAGCAGCTTGGGGGGTACAGGGTCTGGAAACACCATATATTTT
V gene: TRBV5-1
J gene: TRBJ1-3
D gene: .
clone size: .

CDR3 protein: CASSFTRDRGLYEQYF
CDR3 DNA: TGTGCCAGCAGCTTCACCCGGGACAGGGGGCTGTACGAGCAGTACTTC
V gene: TRBV5-6
J gene: TRBJ2-7
D gene: TRBD1
clone size: .

CDR3 protein: CASSFDPRGGNTEAFF
CDR3 DNA: TGTGCCAGCAGCTTTGACCCCAGGGGCGGGAACACTGAAGCTTTCTTT
V gene: TRBV9
J gene: TRBJ1-1
D gene: .
clone size: once

CDR3 protein: CASRDRQYNQPQHF
CDR3 DNA: TGTGCCAGCAGGGACAGACAGTACAATCAGCCCCAGCATTTT
V gene: TRBV2
J gene: TRBJ1-5
D gene: .
clone size: once

CDR3 protein: CASSSGIGTDTQYF
CDR3 DNA: TGCGCCAGCAGCTCAGGGATCGGAACAGATACGCAGTATTTT
V gene: TRBV4-1
J gene: TRBJ2-3
D gene: .
clone size: .

CDR3 protein: CASSLSWNEKLFF
CDR3 DNA: TGTGCCAGCAGCTTAAGCTGGAATGAAAAACTGTTTTTT
V gene: TRBV7-2
J gene: TRBJ1-4
D gene: .
clone size: .

CDR3 protein: CASSGLQGSSNTEAFF
CDR3 DNA: TGTGCCAGCAGCGGATTACAGGGGTCTTCGAACACTGAAGCTTTCTTT
V gene: TRBV5-4
J gene: TRBJ1-1
D gene: TRBD1
clone size: once

CDR3 protein: CASSSTQGSYNEQFF
CDR3 DNA: TGTGCCAGCAGTTCGACACAGGGCTCCTACAATGAGCAGTTCTTC
V gene: TRBV2
J gene: TRBJ2-1
D gene: .
clone size: .

CDR3 protein: CASRNYGAQFF
CDR3 DNA: TGTGCCAGCAGAAACTATGGCGCGCAGTTCTTC
V gene: TRBV6-5
J gene: TRBJ2-1
D gene: .
clone size: .

CDR3 protein: CASSYSLATGTGELFF
CDR3 DNA: TGTGCCAGCAGTTATTCCCTCGCAACGGGCACCGGGGAGCTGTTTTTT
V gene: TRBV6-5
J gene: TRBJ2-2
D gene: .
clone size: few

CDR3 protein: CATSDLRGNRGNEQFF
CDR3 DNA: TGTGCCACCAGTGATCTCAGGGGCAACCGAGGAAATGAGCAGTTCTTC
V gene: TRBV24-1
J gene: TRBJ2-1
D gene: .
clone size: .

CDR3 protein: CASSLPGQGAHGYTF
CDR3 DNA: TGTGCCAGCAGCTTACCCGGACAGGGGGCGCATGGCTACACCTTC
V gene: TRBV7-9
J gene: TRBJ1-2
D gene: TRBD1
clone size: .

CDR3 protein: CASSVTVGSGVGGYTF
CDR3 DNA: TGTGCCAGCAGCGTAACCGTAGGTTCGGGAGTTGGTGGCTACACCTTC
V gene: TRBV9
J gene: TRBJ1-2
D gene: .
clone size: .

CDR3 protein: CASSVADSRNTIYF
CDR3 DNA: TGTGCCAGCAGCGTGGCCGACAGTCGAAACACCATATATTTT
V gene: TRBV9
J gene: TRBJ1-3
D gene: .
clone size: once

CDR3 protein: CSVTWRVSEQFF
CDR3 DNA: TGCAGCGTTACGTGGCGGGTTAGTGAGCAGTTCTTC
V gene: TRBV29-1
J gene: TRBJ2-1
D gene: .
clone size: .

CDR3 protein: CASSEQAHTNYEQYF
CDR3 DNA: TGTGCCAGCAGTGAACAGGCCCATACGAACTACGAGCAGTACTTC
V gene: TRBV2
J gene: TRBJ2-7
D gene: .
clone size: .

CDR3 protein: CASSPTGEGARGEKLFF
CDR3 DNA: TGTGCCAGCAGTCCGACGGGAGAGGGGGCTCGGGGTGAAAAACTGTTTTTT
V gene: TRBV28
J gene: TRBJ1-4
D gene: TRBD1
clone size: .

CDR3 protein: CASSLQGFGEKLFF
CDR3 DNA: TGCGCCAGCAGCTTACAGGGGTTCGGTGAAAAACTGTTTTTT
V gene: TRBV5-1
J gene: TRBJ1-4
D gene: TRBD1
clone size: few

CDR3 protein: CAISPRTGGTNTEAFF
CDR3 DNA: TGTGCCATCAGTCCTAGAACAGGGGGCACCAACACTGAAGCTTTCTTT
V gene: TRBV10-3
J gene: TRBJ1-1
D gene: TRBD1
clone size: .

CDR3 protein: CAIILDRGYGYTF
CDR3 DNA: TGTGCCATAATCCTGGACAGGGGCTATGGCTACACCTTC
V gene: TRBV7-2
J gene: TRBJ1-2
D gene: TRBD1
clone size: .

CDR3 protein: CASSLEGGGNQPQHF
CDR3 DNA: TGCGCCAGCAGCTTGGAAGGGGGGGGCAATCAGCCCCAGCATTTT
V gene: TRBV5-1
J gene: TRBJ1-5
D gene: .
clone size: .

CDR3 protein: CASSPGSRGYTF
CDR3 DNA: TGTGCCAGCAGCCCGGGGAGCCGCGGCTACACCTTC
V gene: TRBV6-2/TRBV6-3
J gene: TRBJ1-2
D gene: .
clone size: .